Following are 25 T cell receptor beta chains from one sample sequenced in a study of cytomegalovirus exposure and HLA in healthy donors. The PCR made use of 60 Vbeta and 13 Jbeta primers. Measured with immunoSEQ multiplex PCR; TCRdb has only the in-frame clones, and not every one. The table records under 150,000 clones, around 73% of them present only once. Sequencing was carried out using PBMCs. The origin of the receptors is a woman aged 40 to 50 in good health and CMV-seronegative.

The chain recombines TRBV6-6 with TRBJ1-5, with 8 nucleotides matching TRBD1. The ends lost 7 bases at V and 4 bases at J; junction bases unmatched: 9. CDR3 length: 15 residues. The germline gives CDR1 MNHNY, CDR2 SVGAGI (reference sequence). CDR3 residues: CASTFTQGVNQPQHF. Here the CDR3 DNA reads TGTGCCAGCACTTTTACACAGGGGGTGAATCAGCCCCAGCATTTT.

V gene TRBV7-2 combines with J gene TRBJ1-2; a possible D gene is TRBD1 (5 bases). Germline V gene data show CDR1 as SGHTA and CDR2 as FQGNSA. Between the trimmed V and J ends, which lost 5 bases and 2 bases, there was a span of 18 bases. CDR3 length: 16 amino acids. CDR3 nucleotide sequence: TGTGCCAGCAGCCCTACTCCCGGACGGACAAACTATGGCTACACCTTC. It yields the protein CASSPTPGRTNYGYTF.

The chain carries TRBV7-2 and TRBJ1-3; D remains ambiguous. The V gene lost 2 bases and the J gene lost 0 bases, with 11 bases spanning the gap. Germline assignment: CDR1 SGHTA and CDR2 FQGNSA. This CDR3 is 16 amino acids long. The CDR3 DNA is TGTGCCAGCAGCTTACGGGTCCCGAGCTCTGGAAACACCATATATTTT. Translating gives CASSLRVPSSGNTIYF. The variable domain in full, completed from reference TRBV7-2 and TRBJ1-3, reads GAGVSQSPSNKVTEKGKDVELRCDPISGHTALYWYRQSLGQGLEFLIYFQGNSAPDKSGLPSDRFSAERTGGSVSTLTIQRTQQEDSAVYLCASSLRVPSSGNTIYFGEGSWLTVV.

This chain links TRBV6-1 with TRBJ1-4; no clear D gene. The CDR3 has 13 residues. CDR1 is MNHNS and CDR2 is SASEGT in the germline V gene. V was shortened by 6 bases and J by 10 bases, with 15 bases between the two germline ends. The CDR3 DNA follows: TGTGCCAGCAGGATTGATGGGCCCGGAAAACTGTTTTTT. This gives the protein CASRIDGPGKLFF.

The chain joins TRBV9 to TRBJ1-3; D is possibly TRBD1 (6 bases). The germline V gene has CDR1 SGDLS and CDR2 YYNGEE. V was clipped by 3 bases and J by 0 bases, with 10 bases between them. This CDR3 comprises 15 residues. The CDR3 is CASSGTGNSGNTIYF. The CDR3 DNA follows: TGTGCCAGCAGCGGTACAGGGAACTCTGGAAACACCATATATTTT.

This clone has only one observation. This chain links TRBV27 with TRBJ1-1, with unresolved D. Germline CDR1 reads MNHEY; CDR2 reads SMNVEV (reference sequence). Between the trimmed V and J ends, which lost 1 base and 5 bases, there was a span of 11 bases. This CDR3 region has 14 residues. For the CDR3, the DNA is TGTGCCAGCAGTTTATTATTGCGGGGAACTGAAGCTTTCTTT. This encodes CASSLLLRGTEAFF.

Comments on this clone: The junction differs from germline at one of its ends, possibly a read error. The same CDR3 is also encoded by other DNA sequences in this sample. The chain carries TRBV4-2 and TRBJ2-3; 9 bases align to TRBD2. Per the germline V gene, CDR1 is LGHNA and CDR2 is YNFKEQ. There are 16 residues in the CDR3. The chain's CDR3 is CASSQSGGRSTDTQYF. The CDR3 DNA sequence: TGTGCCAGCAGCCAGAGCGGGGGGCGGAGCACAGATACGCAATATTTT.

The rearrangement links TRBV19 to TRBJ1-4; TRBD1 agrees at 10 bases. Germline CDR1 reads LNHDA; CDR2 reads SQIVND (reference sequence). The CDR3 totals 14 residues. V lost 6 bases, J lost 7 bases, and 5 bases stayed unmatched. CDR3 residues: CASSPGQGIEKLFF. CDR3 nucleotide sequence: TGTGCCAGTAGCCCGGGACAGGGGATTGAAAAACTGTTTTTT.

A word on this clone: At one of its ends the junction is not consistent with the germline gene, which may arise from a read error. The CDR3 DNA reads as TGTTCCAGCAGCTTAGGGAGTGGGGGAGGGGGCTACGAGCAGTACTTC. It is translated as CSSSLGSGGGGYEQYF. J is TRBJ2-7 and V is TRBV7-9, with TRBD2 as a possible D gene (7 bases). Germline V CDR1 and CDR2: SEHNR, FQNEAQ (reference sequence). The CDR3 loop spans 16 amino acids.

The rearrangement links TRBV5-5 to TRBJ2-7, with D possibly matching TRBD2 (6 bases). Germline CDR1 SGHKS, CDR2 YYEKEE (reference sequence). The CDR3 is 13 amino acids. Trimming cost V 3 bases and J 5 bases, with 12 bases left between them. CDR3 in amino acids: CASSSRRGNEQYV. The CDR3, as DNA: TGTGCCAGCAGCTCCCGCCGGGGGAACGAGCAGTACGTC.

This CDR3 reads CASSVEGGGASDTQYF. As DNA, the CDR3 is TGTGCCAGCAGCGTAGAGGGCGGGGGGGCGTCAGATACGCAGTATTTT. The genes are TRBV9 and TRBJ2-3, with TRBD2 matching 9 bases. Per germline, CDR1 SGDLS and CDR2 YYNGEE. Unmatched junction bases numbered 6, after V lost 0 bases and J lost 4 bases. CDR3 size: 16 residues.

The chain recombines TRBV4-1 with TRBJ2-7; D perhaps matches TRBD2 (7 bases). Trimming took 3 bases from V and 2 from J, leaving 11 bases between them. Per the germline V gene, CDR1 is MGHRA and CDR2 is YSYEKL. The CDR3 extends over 14 amino acids. CDR3 sequence reads: CASSHGGGAYEQYF. DNA of the CDR3: TGCGCCAGCAGCCATGGAGGGGGGGCCTACGAGCAGTACTTC.

The CDR3 nucleotides are TGTGCCAGCAGTTTATATAGGGGGGGTGGTAACACTGAAGCTTTCTTT. The encoded protein is CASSLYRGGGNTEAFF. The rearrangement links TRBV28 to TRBJ1-1; D possibly corresponds to TRBD1 (6 bases). The CDR3 runs to 16 residues. V lost 1 base, J lost 2 bases, and 14 bases lay in between. Germline V gives CDR1 MDHEN, CDR2 SYDVKM. Full variable domain (remainder filled in from reference TRBV28 and TRBJ1-1): DVKVTQSSRYLVKRTGEKVFLECVQDMDHENMFWYRQDPGLGLRLIYFSYDVKMKEKGDIPEGYSVSREKKERFSLILESASTNQTSMYLCASSLYRGGGNTEAFFGQGTRLTVV.

The rearrangement links TRBV7-9 to TRBJ2-1, with D possibly being TRBD1 (6 bases). Per germline, CDR1 SEHNR and CDR2 FQNEAQ (reference sequence). The V and J ends lost 3 bases and 3 bases respectively, with 12 bases between them. This CDR3 spans 15 amino acids. CDR3 sequence (DNA): TGTGCCAGCAGCTTTTCTGGACAGTACTACAATGAGCAGTTCTTC. This sequence encodes CASSFSGQYYNEQFF.

The chain employs TRBV7-6 and TRBJ2-7, with TRBD1 identical over 7 bases. The V and J ends lost 5 bases and 4 bases, in that order; junction bases with no gene match: 8. The germline CDR1 and CDR2 sequences are SGHVS and FNYEAQ. The length of the CDR3 is 14 residues. CDR3 sequence reads: CASSRQGRGYEQYF. In nucleotides, the CDR3 is TGTGCCAGCAGCCGACAGGGCAGAGGGTACGAGCAGTACTTC.

This clone was detected once. At one end, the junction sequence differs from germline, possibly due to a read error. V is TRBV7-7 and J is TRBJ1-5, with 8 nucleotides matching TRBD1. The germline gives CDR1 SSHAT, CDR2 FNYEAQ (reference sequence). The CDR3 has 18 residues. CDR3 region: CASSLAGQEDYSNQPQHF. Written as DNA, the CDR3 is TGTGCTAGCAGCTTAGCGGGACAGGAGGATTATAGCAATCAGCCCCAGCATTTT.

The gene calls are TRBV4-2 and TRBJ2-2, with 10 bases that match TRBD1. The CDR3 sequence is 17 residues long. CDR1 and CDR2 (germline): LGHNA, YNFKEQ. V gave up 4 bases and J gave up 4 bases; unmatched junction bases: 9. The CDR3 DNA sequence: TGTGCCAGCAGCCCTCTCGGGACAGGGGCCTTCACCGGGGAGCTGTTTTTT. As protein: CASSPLGTGAFTGELFF.

The V and J genes are TRBV11-2 and TRBJ2-5; D is unresolved. The CDR3 has 13 residues. V lost 1 base and J lost 3, with 6 bases in between. Per the germline V gene, CDR1 is SGHAT and CDR2 is FQNNGV. CDR3 protein: CASSLGAKETQYF. The CDR3 bases are TGTGCCAGCAGCTTAGGGGCCAAAGAGACCCAGTACTTC.

This clone was seen a single time. The chain recombines TRBV9 with TRBJ2-1; the match to TRBD1 covers 10 bases. In germline, CDR1 is SGDLS, CDR2 YYNGEE. With V trimmed by 2 bases and J by 6 bases, 5 bases remained unmatched. The CDR3 is made up of 15 amino acids. Here the CDR3 DNA reads TGTGCCAGCAGCGTCGACAGGGGGCCATTCAATGAGCAGTTCTTC. Residues: CASSVDRGPFNEQFF.

The rearrangement links TRBV29-1 to TRBJ1-2, with a tentative D call TRBD1 (5 bases). Germline CDR1 is SQVTM and CDR2 is ANQGSEA. Trimming removed 0 bases at V and 0 bases at J, with 17 bases between. This CDR3 region has 17 residues. CDR3 bases: TGCAGCGTTGAAGATCTGGGGGGGTTTGGATCTAACTATGGCTACACCTTC. Amino acids: CSVEDLGGFGSNYGYTF.

This rearrangement joins TRBV5-1 to TRBJ1-1; D is possibly TRBD1 (5 bases). V was clipped by 2 bases and J by 1 base, with 15 bases between them. This CDR3 contains 16 residues. The germline V gene has CDR1 SGHRS and CDR2 YFSETQ. The chain's CDR3 is CASSLNPDRGNTEAFF. CDR3 in DNA: TGCGCCAGCAGCTTAAACCCCGACAGAGGGAACACTGAAGCTTTCTTT.

This clone was found a few times. The chain has TRBV2 and TRBJ2-7; D may be TRBD2 (6 bases). The CDR3 is 14 amino acids. Trimming pared 8 bases from V and 7 bases from J, leaving 21 bases between. CDR1 SNHLY and CDR2 FYNNEI come from the germline V gene. CDR3 amino acids: CASRNRVGLGEQYF. The CDR3 region has the DNA TGTGCCAGCCGCAACCGGGTGGGACTGGGGGAGCAGTACTTC.

V usage is TRBV7-3 and J usage is TRBJ2-5, with 10 nucleotides matching TRBD2. Germline V lookup: CDR1 SGHTA, CDR2 FQGTGA. This CDR3 has 16 amino acids. V was pared by 1 base and J by 2 bases, with 4 bases of the junction left unmatched. The CDR3 DNA follows: TGTGCCAGCAGCTTAAGTGCTAGCGGGGGACAAGAGACCCAGTACTTC. Translated, it gives CASSLSASGGQETQYF.

The CDR3 DNA follows: TGTGCCAGCAGCTTTGCAGGCCCTCGGGCCAACGTCCTGACTTTC. Its translation: CASSFAGPRANVLTF. The rearrangement links TRBV5-6 to TRBJ2-6; D remains unclear. This CDR3 region has 15 residues. Trimming removed 2 bases from V and 5 bases from J, with 11 bases in between. CDR1 is SGHDT, CDR2 YYEEEE, per germline.

V usage is TRBV11-2 and J usage is TRBJ2-3, with TRBD2 matching over 8 bases. The J segment lost 12 bases and the V segment lost 4 bases, leaving 12 bases of the junction unmatched. CDR1 and CDR2 from the germline V gene are SGHAT and FQNNGV. CDR3 length: 14 residues. The CDR3: CASSSRGTRGPQYF. The CDR3 nucleotides are TGTGCCAGCAGCTCCCGCGGGACTAGGGGACCTCAGTATTTT.